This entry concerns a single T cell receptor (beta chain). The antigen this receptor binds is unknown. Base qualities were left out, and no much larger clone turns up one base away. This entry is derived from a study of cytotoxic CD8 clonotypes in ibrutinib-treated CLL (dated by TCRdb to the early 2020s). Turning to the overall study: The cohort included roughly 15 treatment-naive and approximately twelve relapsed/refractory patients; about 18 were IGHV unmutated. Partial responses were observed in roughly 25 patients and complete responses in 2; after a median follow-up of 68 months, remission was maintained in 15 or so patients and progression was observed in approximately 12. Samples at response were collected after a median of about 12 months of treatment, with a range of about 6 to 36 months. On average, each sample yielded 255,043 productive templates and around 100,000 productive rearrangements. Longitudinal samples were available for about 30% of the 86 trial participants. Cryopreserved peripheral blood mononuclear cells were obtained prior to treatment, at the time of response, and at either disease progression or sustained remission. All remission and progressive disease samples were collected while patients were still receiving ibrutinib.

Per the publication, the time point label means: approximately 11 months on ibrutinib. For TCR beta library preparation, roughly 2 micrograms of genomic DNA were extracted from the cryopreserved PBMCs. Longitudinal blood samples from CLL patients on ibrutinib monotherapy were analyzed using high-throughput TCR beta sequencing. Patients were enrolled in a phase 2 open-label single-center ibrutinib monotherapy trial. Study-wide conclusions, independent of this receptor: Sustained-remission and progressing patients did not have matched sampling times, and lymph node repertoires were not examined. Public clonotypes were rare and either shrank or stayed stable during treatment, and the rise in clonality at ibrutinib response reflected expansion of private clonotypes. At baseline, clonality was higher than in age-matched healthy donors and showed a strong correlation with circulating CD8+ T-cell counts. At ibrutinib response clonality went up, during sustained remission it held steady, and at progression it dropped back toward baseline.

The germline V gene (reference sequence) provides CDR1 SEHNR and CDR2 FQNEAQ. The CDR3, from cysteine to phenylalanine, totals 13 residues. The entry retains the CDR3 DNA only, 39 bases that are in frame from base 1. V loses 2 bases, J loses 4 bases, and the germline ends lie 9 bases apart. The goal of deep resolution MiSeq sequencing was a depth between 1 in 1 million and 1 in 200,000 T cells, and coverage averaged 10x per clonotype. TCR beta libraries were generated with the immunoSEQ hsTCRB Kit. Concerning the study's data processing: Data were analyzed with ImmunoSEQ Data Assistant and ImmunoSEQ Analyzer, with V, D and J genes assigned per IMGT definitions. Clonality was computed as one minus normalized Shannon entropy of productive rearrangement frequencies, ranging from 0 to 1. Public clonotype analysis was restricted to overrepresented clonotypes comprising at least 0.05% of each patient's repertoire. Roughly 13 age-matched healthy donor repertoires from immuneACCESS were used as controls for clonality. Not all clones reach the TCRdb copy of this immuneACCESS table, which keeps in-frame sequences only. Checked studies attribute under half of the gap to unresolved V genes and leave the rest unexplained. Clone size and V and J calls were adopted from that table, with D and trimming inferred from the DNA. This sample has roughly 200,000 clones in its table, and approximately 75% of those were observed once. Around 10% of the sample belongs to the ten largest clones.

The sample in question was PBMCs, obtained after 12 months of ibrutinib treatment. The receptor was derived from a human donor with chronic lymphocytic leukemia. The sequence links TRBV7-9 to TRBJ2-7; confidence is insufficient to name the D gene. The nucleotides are TGTGCCAGCAGCTTATTAGCACCGTACGAGCAGTACTTC. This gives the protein CASSLLAPYEQYF.